This entry lists 29 T cell receptor beta chains sequenced from one sample in a study of T cell changes during pregnancy in multiple sclerosis. Here immunoSEQ multiplex PCR was the method, and the copy in TCRdb shows in-frame clones only, minus some. The repertoire holds approximately 57,000 clones, with approximately 90% as singletons. Sequenced here: peripheral blood, sampled after pregnancy. The receptors were gathered from a female donor in good health, enrolled as a control in a pregnancy study.

Here the CDR3 reads CASSIGPGGGETQYF. Written as DNA, the CDR3 is TGTGCCAGTAGTATAGGGCCAGGGGGAGGAGAGACCCAGTACTTC. The rearrangement links TRBV19 to TRBJ2-5; D is perhaps TRBD1 (7 bases). CDR1 and CDR2 (germline): LNHDA, SQIVND (reference sequence). V was clipped by 1 base and J by 4 bases, with 13 bases between them. CDR3 length: 15 residues. The full variable domain, completed using reference TRBV19 and TRBJ2-5, is DGGITQSPKYLFRKEGQNVTLSCEQNLNHDAMYWYRQDPGQGLRLIYYSQIVNDFQKGDIAEGYSVSREKKESFPLTVTSAQKNPTAFYLCASSIGPGGGETQYFGPGTRLLVL.

The chain combines TRBV5-1 with TRBJ2-1, with D uncertain. Per the germline V gene, CDR1 is SGHRS and CDR2 is YFSETQ. The CDR3 contains 16 residues. Deletions cut 4 bases from V and 6 bases from J, with 20 bases between. CDR3 DNA: TGCGCCAGCAGCCCCCAAAGGCTAGAAAGAGCCAATGAGCAGTTCTTC. Encoded protein: CASSPQRLERANEQFF.

DNA for the CDR3: TGTGCCTGGAGTAAAAACAGGAGAGTCGGGGAGCTGTTTTTT. Protein: CAWSKNRRVGELFF. V is TRBV30 and J is TRBJ2-2; D may be TRBD1 (5 bases). Germline CDR1 is GTSNPN and CDR2 is SVGIG (reference sequence). V gave up 2 bases and J gave up 7 bases, with 14 bases separating them. This CDR3 region has 14 residues. Together with reference TRBV30 and TRBJ2-2, the CDR3 gives the full variable domain: SQTIHQWPATLVQPVGSPLSLECTVEGTSNPNLYWYRQAAGRGLQLLFYSVGIGQISSEVPQNLSASRPQDRQFILSSKKLLLSDSGFYLCAWSKNRRVGELFFGEGSRLTVL.

The chain couples TRBV29-1 to TRBJ2-3; weak D call: TRBD2 (7 bases). Trimming removed 3 bases at V and 3 bases at J, with 13 bases between. Germline V gene lookup returns CDR1 SQVTM and CDR2 ANQGSEA. The CDR3 runs 14 residues. The CDR3: CSVEGGAETDTQYF. The CDR3 bases are TGCAGCGTTGAGGGGGGGGCGGAAACAGATACGCAGTATTTT.

The chain is built from TRBV2 and TRBJ2-7; possibly TRBD2 for D (6 bases). The CDR3 has 13 amino acids. Per the germline V gene, CDR1 is SNHLY and CDR2 is FYNNEI. The ends were cut back, 7 bases at V and 6 bases at J, with 16 bases in the middle. In DNA, the CDR3 is TGTGCCAGCACCGTAGCGGCACTGGGCGAGCAGTACTTC. Translated, it gives CASTVAALGEQYF.

The chain uses TRBV19 and TRBJ1-2, with D possibly matching TRBD1 (5 bases). The CDR3 spans 13 residues. Germline CDR1 LNHDA, CDR2 SQIVND (reference sequence). The V gene lost 7 bases and the J gene lost 11 bases, with 20 bases spanning the gap. The CDR3 bases are TGTGCCAGTACTTCGAGGGAGGGGATAAGGTACACCTTC. Translated, it gives CASTSREGIRYTF.

J is TRBJ1-1 and V is TRBV29-1; D possibly corresponds to TRBD1 (6 bases). Trimming stripped 6 bases from V and 10 bases from J, with 21 bases between. Looked up from germline, CDR1 is SQVTM and CDR2 is ANQGSEA. This CDR3 has 13 residues. This CDR3 reads CSVEGDFGLGAFF. CDR3 in DNA: TGCAGCGTCGAGGGGGATTTTGGGTTAGGAGCTTTCTTT.

This chain links TRBV18 with TRBJ2-5; the match to TRBD1 covers 11 bases. The CDR3 spans 14 residues. The junction had 0 bases not matched to a gene; V was cut back by 2 bases and J by 4 bases. CDR1 and CDR2 (germline): KGHSH, LQKENI. CDR3 nucleotides: TGTGCCAGCTCACCAGGGACAGGGGGAGAGACCCAGTACTTC. Protein sequence: CASSPGTGGETQYF.

The chain couples TRBV11-1 to TRBJ2-7; 7 positions agree with TRBD1. CDR1 and CDR2 from the germline V gene are SGHAT and FQDESV (reference sequence). V lost 1 base, J lost 0 bases, and 0 bases stayed unmatched. The CDR3 contains 14 residues. The CDR3 is CASSLGTGSYEQYF. As DNA, the CDR3 is TGTGCCAGCAGCTTAGGGACAGGCTCCTACGAGCAGTACTTC.

This sequence joins TRBV13 and TRBJ1-3; perhaps TRBD1 as D (6 bases). CDR3 length: 17 residues. In germline, CDR1 is PRHDT, CDR2 FYEKMQ (reference sequence). V gave up 6 bases and J gave up 0 bases, with 18 bases separating them. As DNA, the CDR3 is TGTGCCAGCAGTTATCGAGGGGGGGGAGACTCTGGAAACACCATATATTTT. Translation gives CASSYRGGGDSGNTIYF.

The chain couples TRBV28 to TRBJ1-1, with D possibly TRBD1 on 5 matching bases. Germline CDR1 MDHEN, CDR2 SYDVKM. The CDR3 contains 13 residues. V was clipped by 4 bases and J by 7 bases, with 13 bases between them. CDR3 amino acids: CASSSPPDSEAFF. The CDR3 DNA reads TGTGCCAGCAGTTCCCCACCCGACAGTGAAGCTTTCTTT.

The V and J genes are TRBV30 and TRBJ1-1; D may be TRBD1 (6 bases). V lost 8 bases and J 7 bases, leaving 20 bases between the germline ends. The V gene's germline CDR1 is GTSNPN and CDR2 SVGIG (reference sequence). The CDR3 runs 13 residues. The CDR3 nucleotides read TGTGCCGGGGCTACAGGCAGGGGATTTGAAGCTTTCTTT. This sequence encodes CAGATGRGFEAFF.

The chain joins TRBV5-6 to TRBJ2-3; unclear D gene. Germline V lookup: CDR1 SGHDT, CDR2 YYEEEE. This CDR3 is 13 amino acids long. The ends were cut back, 4 bases at V and 5 bases at J, with 11 bases in the middle. CDR3 residues: CASSPATQDTQYF. DNA for the CDR3: TGTGCCAGCAGCCCCGCTACCCAAGATACGCAGTATTTT.

V usage is TRBV5-4 and J usage is TRBJ2-5; TRBD2 matches at 9 bases. The germline CDR1 and CDR2 sequences are SGHNT and YYREEE (reference sequence). The CDR3 has 16 residues. V shed 4 bases and J 1 base; nucleotides not matched to a gene: 8. CDR3 sequence reads: CASSPRLAVAQETQYF. Written as DNA, the CDR3 is TGTGCCAGCAGCCCCAGACTAGCGGTGGCCCAAGAGACCCAGTACTTC.

This CDR3 is CASKNGERNTIYF. The CDR3 region has the DNA TGTGCCAGTAAAAACGGAGAACGTAACACCATATATTTT. The chain joins TRBV19 to TRBJ1-3; D gene unclear. The CDR3 is 13 residues long. Per the germline V gene, CDR1 is LNHDA and CDR2 is SQIVND (reference sequence). Trimming removed 7 bases at V and 7 bases at J, with 14 bases between. Complete variable domain (other parts from reference TRBV19 and TRBJ1-3): DGGITQSPKYLFRKEGQNVTLSCEQNLNHDAMYWYRQDPGQGLRLIYYSQIVNDFQKGDIAEGYSVSREKKESFPLTVTSAQKNPTAFYLCASKNGERNTIYFGEGSWLTVV.

The chain joins TRBV6-7 to TRBJ2-7, with D possibly TRBD1 on 6 matching bases. TRBV6-7 is an open reading frame, and its role is uncertain. CDR3 size: 16 residues. The V gene lost 2 bases and the J gene lost 0 bases, with 14 bases spanning the gap. The CDR3 here is CASSYPQQGPSYEQYF. The CDR3 bases are TGTGCCAGCAGTTACCCTCAGCAGGGGCCCTCCTACGAGCAGTACTTC.

The genes are TRBV5-1 and TRBJ2-7; TRBD1 matches at 9 bases. Germline V gene data show CDR1 as SGHRS and CDR2 as YFSETQ. The trim removed 4 bases at V and 6 bases at J, leaving 8 bases unmatched. The CDR3 has 14 residues. As DNA, the CDR3 is TGCGCCAGCAGCCCGGGACAGGGAGAAAGCGAGCAGTACTTC. The encoded protein is CASSPGQGESEQYF.

This chain links TRBV6-5 with TRBJ2-3, with D uncertain. The germline CDR1 and CDR2 sequences are MNHEY and SVGAGI. The CDR3 contains 14 residues. The V and J ends lost 5 bases and 0 bases respectively, with 9 bases between them. CDR3 nucleotide sequence: TGTGCCAGCAGTGCTACCGCTAGCACAGATACGCAGTATTTT. This translates into CASSATASTDTQYF.

The V gene is TRBV5-1, the J gene TRBJ2-1; D is ambiguous. The CDR3 runs 15 residues. Per germline, CDR1 SGHRS and CDR2 YFSETQ. The V gene lost 2 bases and the J gene lost 0 bases, with 9 bases spanning the gap. The CDR3 region has the DNA TGCGCCAGCAGCTTTACTTTGAGCTCCTACAATGAGCAGTTCTTC. Its translation: CASSFTLSSYNEQFF.

V and J are TRBV4-1 and TRBJ1-5; D may be TRBD1 (5 bases). V gave up 1 base and J gave up 7 bases, with 11 bases separating them. The germline V gene encodes CDR1 MGHRA and CDR2 YSYEKL. The CDR3 is made up of 14 amino acids. CDR3 loop: CASSQGEGIQPQHF. The CDR3 region has the DNA TGCGCCAGCAGCCAAGGGGAGGGGATACAGCCCCAGCATTTT.

The chain carries TRBV6-6 and TRBJ1-2; 10 nucleotides match TRBD1. Trimming removed 5 bases from V and 6 bases from J; junction bases left unmatched: 6. The germline V gene encodes CDR1 MNHNY and CDR2 SVGAGI (reference sequence). The CDR3 contains 14 residues. The CDR3 here is CASSKGTGEDGYTF. The CDR3 DNA follows: TGTGCCAGCAGTAAGGGGACAGGGGAGGATGGCTACACCTTC.

The J gene is TRBJ1-1, the V gene TRBV7-9; 12 bases agree with TRBD1. This CDR3 has 16 residues. V lost 4 bases and J lost 7; bases outside the gene matches: 10. The germline V gene encodes CDR1 SEHNR and CDR2 FQNEAQ (reference sequence). The CDR3 nucleotides are TGTGCCAGCAGCTCGACCGGGACAGGGGGCTCCGTTGAAGCTTTCTTT. Translation: CASSSTGTGGSVEAFF.

The chain links TRBV5-4 to TRBJ2-5; 9 bases map to TRBD1. Germline V gene sequence: CDR1 SGHNT, CDR2 YYREEE (reference sequence). The V gene end was trimmed by 3 bases and the J gene end by 5 bases; junction bases not matched to a gene: 2. This CDR3 region has 13 residues. The CDR3 protein is CASSSGQGETQYF. In nucleotides, the CDR3 is TGTGCCAGCAGCTCGGGACAGGGCGAGACCCAGTACTTC.

V usage is TRBV7-2 and J usage is TRBJ1-5; 9 bases map to TRBD1. Losses at the gene ends were 0 bases for V and 7 bases for J; bases not matched to a gene: 7. Germline V CDR1 and CDR2: SGHTA, FQGNSA. The CDR3 runs to 16 residues. In nucleotides, the CDR3 is TGTGCCAGCAGCTTAGCGGGGGACAGGGTTTTACAGCCCCAGCATTTT. Translation: CASSLAGDRVLQPQHF.

This clone was picked up one time. This chain links TRBV6-1 with TRBJ2-3; 7 positions agree with TRBD2. CDR3 length: 14 amino acids. CDR1 is MNHNS and CDR2 is SASEGT in the germline V gene. Trimming cost V 7 bases and J 1 base; bases outside gene matches: 5. The CDR3 is CASTRTRGTDTQYF. CDR3 sequence (DNA): TGTGCCAGCACGCGGACTAGGGGCACAGATACGCAGTATTTT.

The J gene is TRBJ1-2, the V gene TRBV5-6, with D perhaps matching TRBD1 (5 bases). This CDR3 is 15 amino acids long. Germline V CDR1 and CDR2: SGHDT, YYEEEE. Trimming removed 0 bases at V and 3 bases at J, with 12 bases between. CDR3 in amino acids: CASSLDPDNHYGYTF. The CDR3 DNA is TGTGCCAGCAGCTTGGATCCGGACAATCACTATGGCTACACCTTC.

The chain carries TRBV6-6 and TRBJ1-5; no clear D. The V gene lost 5 bases and the J gene lost 4 bases, with 12 bases spanning the gap. Per the germline V gene, CDR1 is MNHNY and CDR2 is SVGAGI (reference sequence). This CDR3 is 14 amino acids long. CDR3 sequence reads: CASSNQLGNQPQHF. CDR3 nucleotide sequence: TGTGCCAGCAGTAACCAACTAGGGAATCAGCCCCAGCATTTT.

The chain carries TRBV15 and TRBJ1-2; a possible D gene is TRBD1 (5 bases). CDR3 length: 14 amino acids. The ends were cut back, 3 bases at V and 6 bases at J, with 14 bases in the middle. Germline lookup yields CDR1 LNHNV and CDR2 YYDKDF (reference sequence). The CDR3: CATSSFGAADGYTF. The CDR3 DNA sequence: TGTGCCACCAGCAGTTTTGGGGCGGCGGATGGCTACACCTTC.

The CDR3 DNA is TGTGCCAGCAGCTTAAACAGGGAAGAGACCCAGTACTTC. It translates to CASSLNREETQYF. This chain connects TRBV7-3 to TRBJ2-5, with D tentatively TRBD1 (6 bases). Germline V CDR1 and CDR2: SGHTA, FQGTGA. The CDR3 totals 13 residues. V was pared by 1 base and J by 3 bases, with 6 bases between.